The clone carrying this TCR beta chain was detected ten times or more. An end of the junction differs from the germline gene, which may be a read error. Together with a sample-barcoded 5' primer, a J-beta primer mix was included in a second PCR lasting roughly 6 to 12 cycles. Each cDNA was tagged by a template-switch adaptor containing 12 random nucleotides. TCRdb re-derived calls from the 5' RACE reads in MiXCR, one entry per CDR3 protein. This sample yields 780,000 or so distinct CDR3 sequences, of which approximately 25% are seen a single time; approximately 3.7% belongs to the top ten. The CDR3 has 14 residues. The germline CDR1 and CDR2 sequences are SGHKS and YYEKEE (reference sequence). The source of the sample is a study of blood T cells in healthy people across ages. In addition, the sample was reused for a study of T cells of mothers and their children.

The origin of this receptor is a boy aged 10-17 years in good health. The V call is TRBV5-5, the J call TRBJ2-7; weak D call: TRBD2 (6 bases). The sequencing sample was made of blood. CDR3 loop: CASSLGGNSYEQYF. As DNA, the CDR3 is TGTGCCAGCAGCTTAGGCGGGAATTCCTACGAACAGTACTTC.